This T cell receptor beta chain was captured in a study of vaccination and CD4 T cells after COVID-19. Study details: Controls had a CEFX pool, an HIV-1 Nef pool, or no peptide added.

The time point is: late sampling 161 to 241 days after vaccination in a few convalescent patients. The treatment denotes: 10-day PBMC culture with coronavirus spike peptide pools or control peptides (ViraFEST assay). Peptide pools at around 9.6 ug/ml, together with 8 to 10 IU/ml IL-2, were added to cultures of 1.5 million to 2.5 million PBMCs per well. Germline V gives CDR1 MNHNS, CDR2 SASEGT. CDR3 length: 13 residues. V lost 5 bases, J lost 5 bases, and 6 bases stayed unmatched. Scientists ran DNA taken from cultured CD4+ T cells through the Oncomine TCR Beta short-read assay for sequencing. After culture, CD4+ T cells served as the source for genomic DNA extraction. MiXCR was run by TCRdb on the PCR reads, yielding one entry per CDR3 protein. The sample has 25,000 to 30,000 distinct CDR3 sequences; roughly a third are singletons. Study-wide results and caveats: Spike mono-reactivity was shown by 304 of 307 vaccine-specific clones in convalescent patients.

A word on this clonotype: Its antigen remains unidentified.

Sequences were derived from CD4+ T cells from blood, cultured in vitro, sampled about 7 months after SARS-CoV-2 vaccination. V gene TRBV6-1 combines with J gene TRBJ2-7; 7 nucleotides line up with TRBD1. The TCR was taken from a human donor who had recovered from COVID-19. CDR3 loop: CASSHLDRDEQYF. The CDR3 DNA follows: TGTGCCAGCAGTCACCTCGACAGGGACGAGCAGTACTTC.